Sequencing of this T cell receptor (beta chain) was carried out in a study of tumor-infiltrating lymphocytes in primary liver carcinoma. General study findings and limits: A significantly higher top-250-clone fraction was recorded for tumors than for blood (p = 0.039).

TCR beta cDNA was made from roughly 450 ng total RNA with a constant-region primer. Libraries for TCR beta were built through three nested multiplex PCR rounds, which together made up a slightly modified ARM-PCR procedure. Use of TRBV1-TRBV30 forward primers with a C-beta reverse primer characterized the first two PCR rounds, which lasted ten to eleven cycles each. TCRdb re-called the multiplex PCR reads through MiXCR, storing one row per CDR3 protein. The sample lists about 120,000 distinct CDR3 sequences, around two thirds occurring once. This CDR3 region has 14 residues. The germline V gene has CDR1 MNHNS and CDR2 SASEGT. From unsorted bulk tissue weighing roughly 19-34 mg, DNA and RNA were co-extracted. The sample holds one count of this clonotype. The antigen remains unidentified. The junction departs from germline at one end; a sequencing error may be responsible.

The sequence derives from a woman aged 55-70 years with primary liver carcinoma and hepatitis B virus infection. Sequencing was carried out using tumor-adjacent normal liver tissue. The chain combines TRBV6-1 with TRBJ2-2; 7 bases are a match to TRBD1. In DNA, the CDR3 is TGTGCCAGCAGTTCAGGGGGTAGCACCGGGGAGCTATTTTTC. It yields the protein CASSSGGSTGELFF.